This T cell receptor (beta chain) came from a study of blood T cell repertoires in COVID-19. Study information: The analysed material was cDNA or gDNA that came from T cells, B-cell-depleted T cells, or PBMCs.

Profiling relied on immunoSEQ multiplex PCR, and the TCRdb table lists in-frame clones only, not all of them. The table records under 300,000 clones, around 89% of them present only once. Cohorts were based on clinical histories the participants reported. Germline CDR1 LNHDA, CDR2 SQIVND (reference sequence). The length of the CDR3 is 13 residues. Concerning this clone itself: The junction shows a germline mismatch at one end, possibly a read error.

This receptor was taken from a man aged 40-50 years who had recovered from COVID-19. Input material: PBMCs or T cells enriched from blood (not recorded which). This chain uses TRBV19 with TRBJ2-7; D uncertain. CDR3 nucleotide sequence: TGTGCCAGTAGTATAGTCCCGGGTAATCCACCCCTCTTC. It encodes CASSIVPGNPPLF.